This TCR beta chain was sequenced for a study of T cells expressing NK-cell markers. Study background: Investigators obtained TCR beta repertoires from sorted CD3+CD56+NKG2C+, CD3+CD56+NKG2C- and CD3+CD56-NKG2C+ T cells. Study outcomes and limitations: Roughly 1.0-7.0% of CD8+ T cells in about 6 donors belonged to dominant NKG2C+ clonotypes. Where several donors were concerned, these clonotypes also led the CD3+CD56-NKG2C+ fraction.

TCR beta libraries carry UMIs added by 5'RACE template switching. No DNA is given; TCRdb re-called the 5' RACE reads and lists each CDR3 protein once. The listing records about 460,000 distinct CDR3 sequences. This CDR3 is built from 17 residues. The germline V gene has CDR1 KGHSH and CDR2 LQKENI. Concerning this clonotype itself: The antigen is not known.

The sequencing input was blood T cells: a sorted CD56 or NKG2C T cell subset, CD4+ or CD8+ T cells, or bulk PBMC T cells (not recorded which). This chain connects TRBV18 to TRBJ2-1; the D call of TRBD2 rests on TCRdb alone, since no DNA is present to check it. This receptor was identified in a woman between 45 and 65 years old in good health. This chain's CDR3 is CASSPLAGEAFYNEQFF.